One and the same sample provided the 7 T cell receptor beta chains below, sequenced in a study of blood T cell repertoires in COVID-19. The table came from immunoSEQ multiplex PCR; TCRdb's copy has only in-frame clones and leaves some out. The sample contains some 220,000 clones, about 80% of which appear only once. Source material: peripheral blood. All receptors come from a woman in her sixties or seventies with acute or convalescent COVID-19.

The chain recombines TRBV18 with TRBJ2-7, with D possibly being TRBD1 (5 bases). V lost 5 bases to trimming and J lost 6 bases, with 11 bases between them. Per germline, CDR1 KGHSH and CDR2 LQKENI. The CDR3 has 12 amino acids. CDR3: CASSSQEIEQYF. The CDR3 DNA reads TGTGCCAGCTCATCACAGGAGATCGAGCAGTACTTC. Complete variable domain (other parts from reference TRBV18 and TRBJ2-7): NAGVMQNPRHLVRRRGQEARLRCSPMKGHSHVYWYRQLPEEGLKFMVYLQKENIIDESGMPKERFSAEFPKEGPSILRIQQVVRGDSAAYFCASSSQEIEQYFGPGTRLTVT.

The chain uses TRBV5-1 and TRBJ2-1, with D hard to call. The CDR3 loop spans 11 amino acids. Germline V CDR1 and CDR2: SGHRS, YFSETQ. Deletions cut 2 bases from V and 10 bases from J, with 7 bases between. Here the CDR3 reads CASSLVQEQFF. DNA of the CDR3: TGCGCCAGCAGCTTAGTACAAGAGCAGTTCTTC. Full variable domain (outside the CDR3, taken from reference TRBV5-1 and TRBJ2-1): KAGVTQTPRYLIKTRGQQVTLSCSPISGHRSVSWYQQTPGQGLQFLFEYFSETQRNKGNFPGRFSGRQFSNSRSEMNVSTLELGDSALYLCASSLVQEQFFGPGTRLTVL.

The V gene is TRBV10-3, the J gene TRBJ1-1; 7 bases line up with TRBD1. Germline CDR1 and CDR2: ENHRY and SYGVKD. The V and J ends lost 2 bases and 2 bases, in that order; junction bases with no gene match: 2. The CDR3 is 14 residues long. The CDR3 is CAISERQGNTEAFF. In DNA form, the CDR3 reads TGTGCCATCAGTGAGCGACAGGGCAACACTGAAGCTTTCTTT.

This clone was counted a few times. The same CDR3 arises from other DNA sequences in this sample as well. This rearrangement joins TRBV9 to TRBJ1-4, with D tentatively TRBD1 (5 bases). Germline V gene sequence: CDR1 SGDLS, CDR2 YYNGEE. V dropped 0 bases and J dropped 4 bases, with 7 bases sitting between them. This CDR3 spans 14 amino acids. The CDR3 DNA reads TGTGCCAGCAGCGTAGCGGGGGGTAATGAAAAACTGTTTTTT. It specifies CASSVAGGNEKLFF.

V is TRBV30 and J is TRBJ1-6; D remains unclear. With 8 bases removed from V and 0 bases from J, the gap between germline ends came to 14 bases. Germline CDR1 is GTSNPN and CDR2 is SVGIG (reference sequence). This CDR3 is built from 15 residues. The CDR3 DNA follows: TGTGCCAGAAGGACGGGAAGCTCCTATAATTCACCCCTCCACTTT. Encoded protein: CARRTGSSYNSPLHF.

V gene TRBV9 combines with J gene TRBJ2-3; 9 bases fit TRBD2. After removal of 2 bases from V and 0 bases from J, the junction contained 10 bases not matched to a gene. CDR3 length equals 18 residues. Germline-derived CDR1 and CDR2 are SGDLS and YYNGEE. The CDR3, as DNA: TGTGCCAGCAGCGTTTCGGGCGGGGGGGCCTCTAGCACAGATACGCAGTATTTT. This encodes CASSVSGGGASSTDTQYF. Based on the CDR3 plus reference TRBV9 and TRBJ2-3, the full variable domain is DSGVTQTPKHLITATGQRVTLRCSPRSGDLSVYWYQQSLDQGLQFLIQYYNGEERAKGNILERFSAQQFPDLHSELNLSSLELGDSALYFCASSVSGGGASSTDTQYFGPGTRLTVL.

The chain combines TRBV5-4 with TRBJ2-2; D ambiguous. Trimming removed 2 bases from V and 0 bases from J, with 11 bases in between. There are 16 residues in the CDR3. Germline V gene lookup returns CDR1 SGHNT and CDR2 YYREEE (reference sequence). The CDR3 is CASSLGADPNTGELFF. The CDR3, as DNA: TGTGCCAGCAGCTTAGGCGCGGATCCGAACACCGGGGAGCTGTTTTTT.